These 23 T cell receptor beta chains share one sample of origin, sequenced in a study of beta chain features in type 1 diabetes. The authors reverse transcribed all of the isolated RNA, so sequencing captured expressed TCRB transcripts. TCRdb keeps only in-frame clones here, not all; method: immunoSEQ multiplex PCR. The data show about 150,000 clones, with approximately 9% seen just once and 2.3% held by the top ten. The sequenced sample consisted of central memory CD4+ T cells from blood. The receptors here all came from a woman aged 18-29 years in good health.

The chain has TRBV6-5 and TRBJ2-7, with D perhaps matching TRBD1 (5 bases). The germline V gene encodes CDR1 MNHEY and CDR2 SVGAGI. The CDR3 sequence is 12 residues long. Trimming removed 5 bases at V and 5 bases at J, with 10 bases between. Written as DNA, the CDR3 is TGTGCCAGCAGTACAGGAAAAAACGAGCAGTACTTC. It encodes CASSTGKNEQYF.

This clone was recorded at least ten times. The gene calls are TRBV2 and TRBJ2-1; D ambiguous. Germline V CDR1 and CDR2: SNHLY, FYNNEI. CDR3 size: 12 residues. V was pared by 4 bases and J by 6 bases, with 7 bases between. The CDR3 nucleotides read TGTGCCAGCAGTGGAGACTCCAATGAGCAGTTCTTC. This translates into CASSGDSNEQFF.

The V gene is TRBV5-6, the J gene TRBJ2-2, with D possibly TRBD2 on 6 matching bases. Germline CDR1 reads SGHDT; CDR2 reads YYEEEE. The CDR3 consists of 14 residues. Trimming cost V 1 base and J 6 bases, with 10 bases left between them. The CDR3 spells CASSLSPSAGELFF. In DNA form, the CDR3 reads TGTGCCAGCAGCTTGTCTCCTAGCGCCGGGGAGCTGTTTTTT.

This clone was recorded a few times. The chain is built from TRBV7-8 and TRBJ2-3; D ambiguous. The ends were cut back, 0 bases at V and 2 bases at J, with 9 bases in the middle. Germline V gives CDR1 SGHVS, CDR2 FQNEAQ. This CDR3 is 15 amino acids long. For the CDR3, the DNA is TGTGCCAGCAGCTTAGCGATGCAGATCACAGATACGCAGTATTTT. Amino acids: CASSLAMQITDTQYF.

The V and J genes are TRBV15 and TRBJ2-3; tentative D call: TRBD2 (6 bases). The V gene's germline CDR1 is LNHNV and CDR2 YYDKDF (reference sequence). The CDR3 has 15 amino acids. V lost 1 base and J 3 bases, leaving 11 bases between the germline ends. The CDR3 region has the DNA TGTGCCACCAGCAGAGTACCAAGCGGGACAGATACGCAGTATTTT. Encoded protein: CATSRVPSGTDTQYF.

A few counts support this clone. The CDR3 reads CAWSADRGSPLHF. CDR3 coding DNA: TGTGCCTGGAGTGCAGACAGGGGATCACCCCTCCACTTT. This chain connects TRBV30 to TRBJ1-6, with 8 bases lining up with TRBD1. The V segment lost 1 base and the J segment 10 bases; nucleotides outside the gene matches: 3. This CDR3 contains 13 residues. Germline CDR1 reads GTSNPN; CDR2 reads SVGIG (reference sequence).

V gene TRBV5-6 combines with J gene TRBJ2-2, with unresolved D. V shed 4 bases and J shed 6 bases, with 10 bases lying between them. The germline V gene has CDR1 SGHDT and CDR2 YYEEEE. The CDR3 runs to 13 residues. This CDR3 reads CASSLLLAGELFF. CDR3 sequence (DNA): TGTGCCAGCAGCCTACTCCTCGCCGGGGAGCTGTTTTTT.

This clone has more than one count but fewer than ten. V and J are TRBV9 and TRBJ2-3; 11 positions match TRBD2. The CDR3 loop spans 17 amino acids. The V gene end was trimmed by 4 bases and the J gene end by 6 bases; junction bases not matched to a gene: 13. Germline CDR1 SGDLS, CDR2 YYNGEE. In DNA form, the CDR3 reads TGTGCCAGCAGCCTATACTCCCTAGCGGGGGGTATGGATACGCAGTATTTT. This sequence encodes CASSLYSLAGGMDTQYF.

This clone appeared a few times. The rearrangement links TRBV2 to TRBJ2-2; possibly TRBD2 for D (5 bases). Trimming removed 6 bases at V and 5 bases at J, with 16 bases between. The CDR3 runs to 15 residues. Looked up from germline, CDR1 is SNHLY and CDR2 is FYNNEI. The chain's CDR3 is CASRTGSLSTGELFF. CDR3 bases: TGTGCCAGCAGGACGGGATCCCTGAGTACCGGGGAGCTGTTTTTT.

The chain employs TRBV30 and TRBJ1-2; D ambiguous. Trimming took off 2 bases at V and 8 bases at J, with 21 bases between the two ends. Germline CDR1 reads GTSNPN; CDR2 reads SVGIG (reference sequence). This CDR3 has 15 residues. The CDR3 here is CAWSRWARGSGGYTF. Written as DNA, the CDR3 is TGTGCCTGGAGTCGGTGGGCCCGCGGTTCGGGAGGCTACACCTTC.

The chain has TRBV5-1 and TRBJ2-2; a possible D gene is TRBD1 (5 bases). Germline V gene sequence: CDR1 SGHRS, CDR2 YFSETQ. This CDR3 spans 13 amino acids. Trimming left V 2 bases short and J 5 bases short, with 7 bases between. CDR3 in amino acids: CASSLGATGELFF. Here the CDR3 DNA reads TGCGCCAGCAGCTTAGGGGCAACCGGGGAGCTGTTTTTT.

This rearrangement joins TRBV18 to TRBJ2-2, with no clear D. The V and J ends lost 6 bases and 6 bases respectively, with 14 bases between them. CDR3 size: 14 residues. Germline assignment: CDR1 KGHSH and CDR2 LQKENI. The CDR3 nucleotides read TGTGCCAGCTCTCCCGACTCCTCCGCCGGGGAGCTGTTTTTT. This gives the protein CASSPDSSAGELFF.

The rearrangement links TRBV29-1 to TRBJ2-3; 11 positions match TRBD1. The CDR3 spans 14 residues. The trim removed 6 bases at V and 2 bases at J, leaving 4 bases unmatched. The germline CDR1 and CDR2 sequences are SQVTM and ANQGSEA. CDR3 region: CSVGQGVDTDTQYF. The CDR3 DNA is TGCAGCGTGGGACAGGGGGTGGACACAGATACGCAGTATTTT.

This clone occurred a few times. J is TRBJ2-5 and V is TRBV11-3, with TRBD2 matching 8 bases. Germline values: CDR1 SGHNT, CDR2 YENEEA. The J segment lost 2 bases and the V segment lost 5 bases, leaving 10 bases of the junction unmatched. The CDR3 contains 16 residues. CDR3 bases: TGTGCCAGCAGCCCGGGGCCTAGCGGGCCTCAAGAGACCCAGTACTTC. Translation gives CASSPGPSGPQETQYF.

This clone has ten or more counts. The chain is built from TRBV27 and TRBJ2-4, with a possible D match to TRBD1 (6 bases). Germline V gene data show CDR1 as MNHEY and CDR2 as SMNVEV (reference sequence). The CDR3 runs 15 residues. The V end lost 6 bases, the J end lost 4 bases, and 16 bases lay between the germline ends. The CDR3 nucleotides read TGTGCCAGCAGGACCCTCCAGGGGTCAAAAAACATTCAGTACTTC. Amino acids: CASRTLQGSKNIQYF.

This chain joins TRBV5-1 and TRBJ2-3, with TRBD2 identical over 8 bases. Trimming cost V 6 bases and J 2 bases; bases outside gene matches: 5. This CDR3 is built from 14 residues. In germline, CDR1 is SGHRS, CDR2 YFSETQ. The CDR3 loop is CASTPGGVTDTQYF. The CDR3 DNA follows: TGCGCCAGCACCCCCGGGGGGGTCACAGATACGCAGTATTTT.

There are a few counts of this clone. This rearrangement joins TRBV5-1 to TRBJ1-4; the match to TRBD1 covers 10 bases. Per germline, CDR1 SGHRS and CDR2 YFSETQ. The CDR3 covers 14 residues. V shed 4 bases and J 3 bases; nucleotides not matched to a gene: 0. CDR3 region: CASSGTGANEKLFF. CDR3 sequence (DNA): TGCGCCAGCAGCGGGACAGGGGCTAATGAAAAACTGTTTTTT.

V and J are TRBV11-2 and TRBJ1-1; possibly TRBD1 for D (5 bases). The CDR3 is 14 residues long. CDR1 SGHAT and CDR2 FQNNGV come from the germline V gene. The ends were cut back, 2 bases at V and 6 bases at J, with 13 bases in the middle. CDR3 residues: CASSLLGTASEAFF. In DNA form, the CDR3 reads TGTGCCAGCAGCTTACTGGGGACTGCGTCTGAAGCTTTCTTT.

This clone turned up a few times. This chain uses TRBV6-5 with TRBJ2-1, with 13 bases aligning to TRBD2. The CDR3 extends over 15 amino acids. The trim removed 4 bases at V and 9 bases at J, leaving 6 bases unmatched. Germline CDR1 reads MNHEY; CDR2 reads SVGAGI. DNA of the CDR3: TGTGCCAGCAGTTCCGGACTAGCGGGAGTACTTGAGCAGTTCTTC. Amino acids: CASSSGLAGVLEQFF.

The chain joins TRBV25-1 to TRBJ1-2; tentative D call: TRBD1 (5 bases). V lost 2 bases to trimming and J lost 5 bases, with 12 bases between them. CDR3 length: 14 amino acids. Per germline, CDR1 MGHDK and CDR2 SYGVNS. DNA for the CDR3: TGTGCCAGCAGTGAAGCAGGGTTGGGATATGGCTACACCTTC. Its translation: CASSEAGLGYGYTF.

The V and J genes are TRBV18 and TRBJ2-7; TRBD1 agrees at 7 bases. V lost 4 bases to trimming and J lost 0 bases; unmatched junction nucleotides: 6. Germline lookup yields CDR1 KGHSH and CDR2 LQKENI. The CDR3 has 15 residues. The CDR3 nucleotides are TGTGCCAGCTCACGTGGACAGGCGGGCTCCTACGAGCAGTACTTC. Translated: CASSRGQAGSYEQYF.

The chain couples TRBV30 to TRBJ1-1; 7 bases line up with TRBD1. This CDR3 has 13 residues. Trimming removed 7 bases from V and 4 bases from J; junction bases left unmatched: 9. Germline V gene sequence: CDR1 GTSNPN, CDR2 SVGIG (reference sequence). This CDR3 is CAFDREEGTEAFF. The CDR3 coding sequence is TGTGCCTTCGACAGGGAGGAAGGCACTGAAGCTTTCTTT.

Here the CDR3 DNA reads TGTGCCAGCAGCCGGACAGGAGAAAACTATGGCTACACCTTC. Translation gives CASSRTGENYGYTF. V is TRBV5-4 and J is TRBJ1-2; 7 nucleotides match TRBD1. Germline V gives CDR1 SGHNT, CDR2 YYREEE (reference sequence). CDR3 length equals 14 residues. Unmatched junction bases numbered 5, after V lost 4 bases and J lost 2 bases. Using reference TRBV5-4 and TRBJ1-2 for the parts outside the CDR3, the full variable domain is ETGVTQSPTHLIKTRGQQVTLRCSSQSGHNTVSWYQQALGQGPQFIFQYYREEENGRGNFPPRFSGLQFPNYSSELNVNALELDDSALYLCASSRTGENYGYTFGSGTRLTVV.